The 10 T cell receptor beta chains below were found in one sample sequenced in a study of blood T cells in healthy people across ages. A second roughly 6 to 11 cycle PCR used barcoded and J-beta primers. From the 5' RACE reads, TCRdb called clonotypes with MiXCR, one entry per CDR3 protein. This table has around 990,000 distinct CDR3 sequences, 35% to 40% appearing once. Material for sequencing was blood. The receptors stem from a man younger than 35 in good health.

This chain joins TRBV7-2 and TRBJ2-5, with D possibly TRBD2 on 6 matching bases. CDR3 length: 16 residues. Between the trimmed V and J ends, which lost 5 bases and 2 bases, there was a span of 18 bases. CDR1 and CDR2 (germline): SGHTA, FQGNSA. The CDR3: CASSVRYGTLQETQYF. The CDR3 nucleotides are TGTGCCAGCAGCGTACGATATGGGACTTTACAAGAGACCCAGTACTTC.

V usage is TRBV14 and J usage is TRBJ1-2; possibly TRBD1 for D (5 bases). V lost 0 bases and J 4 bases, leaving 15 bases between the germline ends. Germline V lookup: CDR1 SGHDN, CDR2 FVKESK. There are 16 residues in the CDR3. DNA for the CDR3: TGTGCCAGCAGCCAAGATAGGCGGGGACGGGTCTATGGCTACACCTTC. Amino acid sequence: CASSQDRRGRVYGYTF.

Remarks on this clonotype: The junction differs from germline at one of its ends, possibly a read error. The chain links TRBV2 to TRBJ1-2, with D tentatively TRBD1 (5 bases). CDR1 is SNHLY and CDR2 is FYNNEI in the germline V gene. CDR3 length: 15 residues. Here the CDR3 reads CASSARTLRDYGHTF. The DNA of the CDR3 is TGTGCCAGCAGTGCAAGGACACTTAGAGACTATGGCCACACCTTC.

The DNA for the CDR3 is TGTGCCAGCAGCCAGGGACTAGCGGGGGACACAGATACGCAGTATTTT. As protein: CASSQGLAGDTDTQYF. The genes are TRBV3-1 and TRBJ2-3; 14 bases match TRBD2. CDR1 is LGHDT and CDR2 is YNNKEL in the germline V gene (reference sequence). V gave up 3 bases and J gave up 2 bases; unmatched junction bases: 1. The CDR3 loop spans 16 amino acids.

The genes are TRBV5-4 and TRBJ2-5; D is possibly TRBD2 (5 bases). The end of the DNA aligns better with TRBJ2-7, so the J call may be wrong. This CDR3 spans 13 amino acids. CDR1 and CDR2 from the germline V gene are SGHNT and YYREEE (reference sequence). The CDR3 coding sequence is TGTGCCAGCAGCCGCGACTATCTGTACGAGCAGTACTTC. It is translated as CASSRDYLYEQYF.

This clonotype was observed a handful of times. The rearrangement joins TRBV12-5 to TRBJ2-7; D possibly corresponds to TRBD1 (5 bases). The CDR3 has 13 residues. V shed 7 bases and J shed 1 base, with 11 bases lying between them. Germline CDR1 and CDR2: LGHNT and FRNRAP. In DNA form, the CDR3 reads TGTGCTAGTGCCTTGGGGCATTCCTACGAGCAGTACTTC. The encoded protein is CASALGHSYEQYF.

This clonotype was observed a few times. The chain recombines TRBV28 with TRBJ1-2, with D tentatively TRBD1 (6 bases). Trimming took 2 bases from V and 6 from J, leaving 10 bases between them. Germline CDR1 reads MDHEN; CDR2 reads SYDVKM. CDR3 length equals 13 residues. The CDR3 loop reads CASSLQQGNGYTF. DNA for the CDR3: TGTGCCAGCAGTTTACAACAGGGAAATGGCTACACCTTC.

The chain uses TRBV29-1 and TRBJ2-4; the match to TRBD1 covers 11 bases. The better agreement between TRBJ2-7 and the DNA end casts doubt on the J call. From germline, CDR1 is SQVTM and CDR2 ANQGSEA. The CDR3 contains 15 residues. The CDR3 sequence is CSVEVRTGGLDEQYF. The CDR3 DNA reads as TGCAGCGTTGAAGTCCGGACAGGGGGCCTCGACGAGCAGTACTTC.

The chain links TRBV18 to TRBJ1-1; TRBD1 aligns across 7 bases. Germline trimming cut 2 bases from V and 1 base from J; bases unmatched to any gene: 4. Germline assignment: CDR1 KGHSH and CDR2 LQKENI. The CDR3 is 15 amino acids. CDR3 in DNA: TGTGCCAGCTCACCAACCGGGACAGAGAACACTGAAGCTTTCTTT. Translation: CASSPTGTENTEAFF.

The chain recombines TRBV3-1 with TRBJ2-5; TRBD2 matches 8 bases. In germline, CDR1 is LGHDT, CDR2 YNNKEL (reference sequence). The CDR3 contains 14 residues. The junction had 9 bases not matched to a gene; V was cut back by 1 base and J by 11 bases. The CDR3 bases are TGTGCCAGCAGCCAAGTTACTAGCGGACATGAGCAGTACTTC. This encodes CASSQVTSGHEQYF.